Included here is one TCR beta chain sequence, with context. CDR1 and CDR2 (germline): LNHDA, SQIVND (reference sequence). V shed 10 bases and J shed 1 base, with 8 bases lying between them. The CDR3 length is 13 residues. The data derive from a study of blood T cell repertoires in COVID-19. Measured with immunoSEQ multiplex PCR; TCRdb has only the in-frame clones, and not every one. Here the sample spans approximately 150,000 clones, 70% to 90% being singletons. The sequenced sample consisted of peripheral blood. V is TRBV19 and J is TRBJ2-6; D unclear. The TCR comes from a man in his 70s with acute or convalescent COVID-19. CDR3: CATSQSGANVLTF. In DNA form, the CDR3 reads TGTGCCACCTCTCAGTCTGGGGCCAACGTCCTGACTTTC.